The TCR beta chain described here comes from a study of Ad26.COV2.S vaccination and SARS-CoV-2 variants. The wider study: Donor participated within the Ad26.COV2.S arm of the COV1001 trial. Recipients of Ad26.COV2.S got it intramuscularly, once or twice 56 days apart.

The sample's treatment: over 15 received Ad26.COV2.S at low or high dose, single or two shots; a few received placebo; per-sample allocation not given. Collection of the samples took place on day 63 after the first injection of vaccine or placebo. TCRdb keeps only in-frame clones here, not all; method: immunoSEQ multiplex PCR. The data hold approximately 480,000 clones, with around nine tenths observed a single time. V was cut by 0 bases and J by 5 bases, with 8 bases left in between. In germline, CDR1 is SGHNT, CDR2 YYREEE (reference sequence). This CDR3 is built from 13 residues. The chain carries TRBV5-4 and TRBJ1-2, with D perhaps TRBD1 (5 bases). The sequence came from a person aged 18-60 years who received the Ad26.COV2.S COVID-19 vaccine or a placebo. This specimen was peripheral blood, taken in a trial of Ad26.COV2.S vaccine versus placebo. CDR3 nucleotides: TGTGCCAGCAGCTTGGCAGGGACTTATGGCTACACCTTC. It specifies CASSLAGTYGYTF.